This paragraph covers one T cell receptor beta chain sequence. The ends were cut back, 5 bases at V and 0 bases at J, with 14 bases in the middle. CDR1 SGHTA and CDR2 FQGTGA come from the germline V gene. This CDR3 is built from 16 residues. TCRdb called the RT-PCR reads again in MiXCR, with one record for every CDR3 protein. The sample lists hundreds of thousands of distinct CDR3 sequences, 14% occurring once. This chain joins TRBV7-3 and TRBJ2-1; either TRBD1 or TRBD2 may supply D (6 bases each). The source material was memory CD4+ T cells from blood. The receptor was derived from a female donor in good health, serving as a healthy control. The CDR3 DNA follows: TGTGCCAGCAGCGTCAGGGGAGGTGGCTCCTACAATGAGCAGTTCTTC. Protein product: CASSVRGGGSYNEQFF.